The source of this T cell receptor beta chain is a study of cytomegalovirus exposure and HLA in healthy donors. Study-wide results and limits: The study designated 150 to 200 TCR beta chains cytomegalovirus-associated. Later analysis identified several of the most significant clusters that appeared linked to common viral pathogens. Later analysis demonstrated an association between a missense DCLRE1C variant and TCR beta V- and J-gene trimming. The records held CMV serostatus as the only immune exposure information.

It was with 60 Vbeta and 13 Jbeta primers that the PCR ran. Profiling relied on immunoSEQ multiplex PCR, and the TCRdb table lists in-frame clones only, not all of them. The sample carries 110,000 to 150,000 clones, around 80% recorded once. The CDR3 loop spans 14 amino acids. Between the trimmed V and J ends, which lost 2 bases and 1 base, there was a span of 9 bases. The germline V gene encodes CDR1 MNHEY and CDR2 SMNVEV (reference sequence). Details on this clone: Antigen unknown.

Sequencing was done on a sample of PBMCs. This chain joins TRBV27 and TRBJ2-7; D possibly corresponds to TRBD1 (6 bases). The TCR comes from a man aged 30 to 39 in good health and CMV-seronegative. As DNA, the CDR3 is TGTGCCAGCAGTTTACGGACAGCATCCTACGAGCAGTACTTC. Translating it yields CASSLRTASYEQYF.